This T cell receptor beta chain originates from a study of blood T cell repertoires in COVID-19. V lost 7 bases and J 0 bases, leaving 15 bases between the germline ends. This CDR3 spans 15 amino acids. Germline V lookup: CDR1 SGHAT, CDR2 FQNNGV. This clone was counted between two and nine times. Sequencing used immunoSEQ multiplex PCR; TCRdb keeps in-frame clones, though not all of them. Of over 400,000 clones listed, approximately 90% are singletons. This clonotype originated in an older woman who had recovered from COVID-19. V and J are TRBV11-2 and TRBJ1-2, with unresolved D. The sample was PBMCs or T cells enriched from blood (not recorded which). In DNA, the CDR3 is TGTGCCAGCACTCAGTTGAGGGCCTCTAACTATGGCTACACCTTC. It encodes CASTQLRASNYGYTF.